These 21 T cell receptor beta chains share one sample of origin, sequenced in a study of blood T cells in healthy people across ages. With a J-beta primer mix and a sample-barcoded 5' primer, a second PCR ran 7 to 11 cycles. Via MiXCR, TCRdb re-called the 5' RACE reads, giving one row per CDR3 protein. This repertoire shows about a million distinct CDR3 sequences, 35% to 40% found once; its top ten account for approximately 14%. Sequences were obtained from blood. The receptors stem from a man between 18 and 29 years old in good health.

This clonotype was found many times. V and J are TRBV12-3 or TRBV12-4 and TRBJ2-4; possibly TRBD2 for D (7 bases). V was trimmed by 1 base and J by 0 bases, leaving 13 bases between them. The CDR3 loop spans 17 amino acids. The CDR3 sequence is CASSLGRGLSAKNIQYF. CDR3 nucleotide sequence: TGTGCCAGCAGTTTAGGGCGGGGGCTCTCAGCCAAAAACATTCAGTACTTC.

The sample holds a few counts of this clonotype. This rearrangement joins TRBV18 to TRBJ1-2; D call uncertain. Germline V lookup: CDR1 KGHSH, CDR2 LQKENI. V was cut by 3 bases and J by 5 bases, with 16 bases left in between. The CDR3 runs 15 residues. The CDR3 DNA sequence: TGTGCCAGCTCACCGGTTCGGCCTGGGAGGTATGGCTACACCTTC. It yields the protein CASSPVRPGRYGYTF.

This clonotype has more than one count but fewer than ten. The rearrangement uses TRBV6-5 and TRBJ1-1; TRBD1 matches 8 bases. The CDR3 length is 15 residues. The V and J ends lost 0 bases and 6 bases, in that order; junction bases with no gene match: 6. The V gene's germline CDR1 is MNHEY and CDR2 SVGAGI. The CDR3 DNA reads TGTGCCAGCAGTTACTCGAGAGGACAGGGCGCTGAAGCTTTCTTT. It specifies CASSYSRGQGAEAFF.

Comment on this clonotype: Since a much larger clone is just one base distant, this may be a read error. V and J are TRBV29-1 and TRBJ2-7, with TRBD1 matching 8 bases. CDR3 length: 13 amino acids. The J segment lost 7 bases and the V segment lost 7 bases, leaving 12 bases of the junction unmatched. Looked up from germline, CDR1 is SQVTM and CDR2 is ANQGSEA. In DNA form, the CDR3 reads TGCAGCGCTGGGACAGGTCCGGACAATGAGCAGTACTTC. Translating gives CSAGTGPDNEQYF.

The rearrangement uses TRBV7-2 and TRBJ2-2; TRBD1 matches 9 bases. Germline V gene sequence: CDR1 SGHTA, CDR2 FQGNSA. The length of the CDR3 is 19 residues. V gave up 2 bases and J gave up 3 bases; unmatched junction bases: 13. DNA of the CDR3: TGTGCCAGCAGCTTAAGGATTATGGGCCGGACAGGGGACACCGGGGAGCTGTTTTTT. Translating it yields CASSLRIMGRTGDTGELFF.

This clonotype has just a few counts. The rearrangement links TRBV6-6 to TRBJ2-5, with a weak D call TRBD1 (6 bases). CDR1 MNHNY and CDR2 SVGAGI come from the germline V gene (reference sequence). Trimming left V 5 bases short and J 2 bases short, with 12 bases between. This CDR3 is 14 amino acids long. Here the CDR3 DNA reads TGTGCCAGCAGTGATCGGACAGATCAAGAGACCCAGTACTTC. This gives the protein CASSDRTDQETQYF.

The J gene is TRBJ1-4, the V gene TRBV28; D is unresolved. This CDR3 is built from 16 residues. V shed 1 base and J shed 0 bases, with 9 bases lying between them. The germline CDR1 and CDR2 sequences are MDHEN and SYDVKM. In DNA, the CDR3 is TGTGCCAGCAGTTTATCGTTGGACGCAACTAATGAAAAACTGTTTTTT. Encoded protein: CASSLSLDATNEKLFF.

The V and J genes are TRBV20-1 and TRBJ2-5, with TRBD2 matching over 8 bases. V trimming: 8 bases; J trimming: 4 bases; junction bases outside the gene matches: 9. The CDR3 is 13 amino acids. Germline values: CDR1 DFQATT, CDR2 SNEGSKA (reference sequence). DNA for the CDR3: TGCAGTACCCCAGCGGGGGTGTCAGAGACCCAGTACTTC. Protein: CSTPAGVSETQYF.

The gene calls are TRBV28 and TRBJ1-2; 7 bases are shared with TRBD1. Per germline, CDR1 MDHEN and CDR2 SYDVKM. The CDR3 sequence is 13 residues long. J gave up 8 bases and V 7 bases, and 10 bases lay outside the gene matches. Here the CDR3 reads CASTVGTVRGYTF. In DNA form, the CDR3 reads TGTGCCAGCACCGTTGGGACAGTCCGAGGCTACACCTTC.

The V and J genes are TRBV11-2 and TRBJ2-3; D unclear. The germline V and J ends were trimmed by 5 bases and 4 bases, with 13 bases remaining between them. Germline values: CDR1 SGHAT, CDR2 FQNNGV. The CDR3 extends over 14 amino acids. The CDR3 DNA reads TGTGCCAGCAGCCCTGGATCTCGAGCAGATACGCAGTATTTT. Its translation: CASSPGSRADTQYF.

This clonotype was observed a few times. The chain combines TRBV10-3 with TRBJ2-3; D is ambiguous. This CDR3 region has 13 residues. Trimming took off 6 bases at V and 0 bases at J, with 7 bases between the two ends. Germline V gene data show CDR1 as ENHRY and CDR2 as SYGVKD. Written as DNA, the CDR3 is TGTGCCATCAGGGGCCTCAGCACAGATACGCAGTATTTT. Encoded protein: CAIRGLSTDTQYF.

The rearrangement links TRBV10-3 to TRBJ1-2, with a weak D call TRBD1 (5 bases). The V and J ends lost 8 bases and 9 bases respectively, with 22 bases between them. The CDR3 has 14 amino acids. The germline CDR1 and CDR2 sequences are ENHRY and SYGVKD. The CDR3 reads CAIPGDRAAGSYTF. The CDR3, as DNA: TGTGCCATCCCTGGGGACCGTGCGGCCGGGAGCTACACCTTC.

The V gene is TRBV20-1, the J gene TRBJ1-1; 7 nucleotides align to TRBD1. The V segment lost 0 bases and the J segment 10 bases; nucleotides outside the gene matches: 5. This CDR3 comprises 12 residues. The germline V gene encodes CDR1 DFQATT and CDR2 SNEGSKA (reference sequence). CDR3 sequence reads: CSAREQGGAAFF. Here the CDR3 DNA reads TGCAGTGCTAGAGAGCAGGGGGGCGCAGCTTTCTTT.

This clonotype has a single count. Just one base apart from a much larger clone, this may be a read error. The chain couples TRBV20-1 to TRBJ1-2; D perhaps matches TRBD1 (5 bases). Trimming cost V 3 bases and J 4 bases, with 12 bases left between them. Per germline, CDR1 DFQATT and CDR2 SNEGSKA (reference sequence). There are 13 residues in the CDR3. The CDR3 reads CSARPTVIYGYTF. In nucleotides, the CDR3 is TGCAGTGCTAGGCCGACAGTCATCTATGGCTACACCTTC.

The CDR3 DNA reads as TGTGCCAGCAGTCGACAGGAAGGAGCTTTCTTT. It specifies CASSRQEGAFF. The chain links TRBV28 to TRBJ1-1; D possibly corresponds to TRBD1 (6 bases). The CDR3 extends over 11 amino acids. Germline CDR1 MDHEN, CDR2 SYDVKM. Between the trimmed V and J ends, which lost 5 bases and 10 bases, there was a span of 11 bases.

In its sample, this clonotype was seen a few times. This chain uses TRBV28 with TRBJ2-3, with TRBD1 identical over 7 bases. V was clipped by 3 bases and J by 2 bases; unmatched bases: 11. CDR1 MDHEN and CDR2 SYDVKM come from the germline V gene. The CDR3 loop spans 17 amino acids. This chain's CDR3 is CASSFLHRDSSTDTQYF. Written as DNA, the CDR3 is TGTGCCAGCAGTTTTCTCCACCGGGACAGCTCCACAGATACGCAGTATTTT.

This clonotype was counted between two and nine times. The CDR3: CASTSDGMNTEAFF. The CDR3 DNA reads TGTGCCAGCACCTCTGACGGCATGAACACTGAAGCTTTCTTT. The V gene is TRBV2, the J gene TRBJ1-1; no reliable D call. CDR1 SNHLY and CDR2 FYNNEI come from the germline V gene. Trimming took off 7 bases at V and 0 bases at J, with 12 bases between the two ends. There are 14 residues in the CDR3.

The genes are TRBV7-9 and TRBJ2-1, with D maybe TRBD1 (5 bases). Germline CDR1 is SEHNR and CDR2 is FQNEAQ (reference sequence). Trimming stripped 5 bases from V and 3 bases from J, with 14 bases between. This CDR3 has 15 amino acids. CDR3 residues: CASSQMDKNYNEQFF. CDR3 DNA sequence: TGTGCCAGCAGCCAAATGGACAAAAACTACAATGAGCAGTTCTTC.

The genes are TRBV20-1 and TRBJ1-1; no firm D call. Trimming removed 0 bases at V and 1 base at J, with 12 bases between. This CDR3 is 15 amino acids long. The germline gives CDR1 DFQATT, CDR2 SNEGSKA (reference sequence). The CDR3 sequence is CSARDLNVGNTEAFF. CDR3 nucleotide sequence: TGCAGTGCTAGAGATTTAAATGTTGGGAACACTGAAGCTTTCTTT.

As regards this clonotype: One junction end disagrees with the germline gene, perhaps due to a read error. The chain joins TRBV28 to TRBJ2-1; D remains unclear. CDR3 length equals 14 residues. Germline lookup yields CDR1 MDHEN and CDR2 SYDVKM. The CDR3 bases are TGTGTCAGCAGTGAACATACCTCCTACAATGAGCAGTTCTTC. Translated, it gives CVSSEHTSYNEQFF.

V is TRBV20-1 and J is TRBJ2-5, with D possibly TRBD1 on 6 matching bases. The germline V gene has CDR1 DFQATT and CDR2 SNEGSKA (reference sequence). This CDR3 is 13 amino acids long. Trimming took 7 bases from V and 0 from J, leaving 12 bases between them. The CDR3 DNA reads TGCAGTGTTCTGGGGGCGTACCAAGAGACCCAGTACTTC. As protein: CSVLGAYQETQYF.